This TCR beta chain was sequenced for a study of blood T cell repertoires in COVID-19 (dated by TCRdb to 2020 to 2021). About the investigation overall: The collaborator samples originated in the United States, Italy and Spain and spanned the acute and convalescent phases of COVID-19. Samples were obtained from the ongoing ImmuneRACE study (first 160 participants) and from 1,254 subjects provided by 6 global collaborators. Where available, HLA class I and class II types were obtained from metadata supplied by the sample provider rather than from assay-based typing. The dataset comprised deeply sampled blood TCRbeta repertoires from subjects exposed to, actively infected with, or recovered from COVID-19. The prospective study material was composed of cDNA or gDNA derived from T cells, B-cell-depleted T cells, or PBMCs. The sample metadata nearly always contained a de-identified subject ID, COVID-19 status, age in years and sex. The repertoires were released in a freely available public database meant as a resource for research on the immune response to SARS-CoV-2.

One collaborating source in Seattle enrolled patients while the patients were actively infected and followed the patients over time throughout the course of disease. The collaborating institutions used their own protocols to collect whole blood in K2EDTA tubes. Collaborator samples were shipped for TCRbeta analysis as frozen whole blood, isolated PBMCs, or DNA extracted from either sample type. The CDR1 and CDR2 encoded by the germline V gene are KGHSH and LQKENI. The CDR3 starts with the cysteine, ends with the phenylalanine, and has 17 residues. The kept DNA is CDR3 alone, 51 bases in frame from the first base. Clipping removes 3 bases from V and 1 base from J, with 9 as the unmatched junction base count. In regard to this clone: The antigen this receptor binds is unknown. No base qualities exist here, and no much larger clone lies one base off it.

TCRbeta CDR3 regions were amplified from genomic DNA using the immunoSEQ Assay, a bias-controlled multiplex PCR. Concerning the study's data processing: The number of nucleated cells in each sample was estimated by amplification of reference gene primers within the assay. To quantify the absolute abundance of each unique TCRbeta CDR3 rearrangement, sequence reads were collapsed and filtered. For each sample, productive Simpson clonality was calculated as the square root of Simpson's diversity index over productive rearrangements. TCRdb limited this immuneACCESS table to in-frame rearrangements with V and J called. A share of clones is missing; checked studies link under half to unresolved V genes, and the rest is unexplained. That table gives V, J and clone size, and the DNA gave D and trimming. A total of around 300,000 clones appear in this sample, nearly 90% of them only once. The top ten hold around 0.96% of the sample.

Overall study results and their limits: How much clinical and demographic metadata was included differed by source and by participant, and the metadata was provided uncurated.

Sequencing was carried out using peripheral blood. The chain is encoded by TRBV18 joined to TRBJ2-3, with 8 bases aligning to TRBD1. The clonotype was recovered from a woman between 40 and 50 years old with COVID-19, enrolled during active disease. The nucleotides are TGTGCCAGCTCACCCCCCCCGGGGACAGGAGGCACAGATACGCAGTATTTT. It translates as CASSPPPGTGGTDTQYF.